This T cell receptor (beta chain) was observed in a study of OX40 agonist ivuxolimab in advanced cancers. Of note for this clone: The antigen remains undetermined.

Assay: immunoSEQ multiplex PCR; the TCRdb copy retains only in-frame clones and omits some. Of 76,000 or so clones listed, roughly nine tenths are singletons. Study-wide points: The study found that CD8+ T cells averaged more expanded clones than CD4+.

The sequences come from CD4+ or CD8+ T cells sorted from blood, collected in a trial of the OX40 agonist ivuxolimab. The clonotype comes from an adult with an advanced solid tumor such as melanoma, head and neck, liver or kidney cancer.

CDR3 sequence: CASSYLGLASADTQYF. As DNA, the CDR3 is TGTGCCAGCAGTTACCTAGGACTAGCTTCCGCAGATACGCAGTATTTT. V gene TRBV6-5 combines with J gene TRBJ2-3, with 8 bases fitting TRBD2. CDR3 length: 16 residues. Germline assignment: CDR1 MNHEY and CDR2 SVGAGI. After removal of 2 bases from V and 4 bases from J, the junction contained 8 bases not matched to a gene.